This T cell receptor beta chain originates from a study of blood T cell repertoires in COVID-19. CDR1 and CDR2 from the germline V gene are LGHDT and YNNKEL (reference sequence). J gave up 6 bases and V 2 bases, and 4 bases lay outside the gene matches. CDR3 size: 15 residues. Some clones are missing from TCRdb's copy, which holds only in-frame ones; the method was immunoSEQ multiplex PCR. The sample records nearly 55,000 clones, roughly 84% being singletons. The sequencing sample was made of peripheral blood. The sequence was collected from a man between 65 and 85 years old with active COVID-19. The genes are TRBV3-1 (or the pseudogene TRBV3-2) and TRBJ1-6; 7 bases are a match to TRBD1. The CDR3 DNA is TGTGCCAGCAGCCAACAGGGACAGTTTAATTCACCCCTCCACTTT. It encodes CASSQQGQFNSPLHF.